Each of the 24 T cell receptor beta chains below was sequenced from the same sample in a study of blood T cell repertoires in COVID-19. Repertoires were generated with immunoSEQ multiplex PCR, while TCRdb's copy carries only in-frame clones and drops some. Of about 150,000 clones in the sample, approximately 80% were seen once. The specimen sequenced was peripheral blood. The receptor set was obtained from a man in his sixties with acute or convalescent COVID-19.

This chain links TRBV19 with TRBJ1-1, with 12 bases identical to TRBD1. J was trimmed by 3 bases and V by 8 bases; bases with no gene match: 4. The CDR3 consists of 14 residues. From germline, CDR1 is LNHDA and CDR2 SQIVND (reference sequence). In nucleotides, the CDR3 is TGTGCCAGTTCGGGACAGGGGGCTTACACTGAAGCTTTCTTT. Translated, it gives CASSGQGAYTEAFF.

This clone was seen a few times. This chain uses TRBV5-4 with TRBJ1-3; 7 positions match TRBD1. CDR1 is SGHNT, CDR2 YYREEE, per germline (reference sequence). J gave up 0 bases and V 4 bases, and 4 bases lay outside the gene matches. The CDR3 is 15 residues long. The chain's CDR3 is CASSVTGPSGNTIYF. In nucleotides, the CDR3 is TGTGCCAGCAGCGTGACAGGGCCCTCTGGAAACACCATATATTTT.

To note about this clone: The sample holds other DNA sequences that translate to the same CDR3. The chain links TRBV5-1 to TRBJ1-4; possibly TRBD1 for D (5 bases). The V gene's germline CDR1 is SGHRS and CDR2 YFSETQ. The V end lost 4 bases, the J end lost 5 bases, and 12 bases lay between the germline ends. This CDR3 is 14 amino acids long. CDR3 sequence reads: CASSPGGRNEKLFF. In DNA form, the CDR3 reads TGCGCCAGCAGCCCCGGGGGTCGCAATGAAAAACTGTTTTTT.

CDR3 bases: TGTGCCAGTAGTGGGGGGTTAGTAGGCCAAGAGACCCAGTACTTC. It encodes CASSGGLVGQETQYF. The V gene is TRBV19, the J gene TRBJ2-5; D possibly corresponds to TRBD2 (6 bases). V lost 5 bases to trimming and J lost 1 base, with 14 bases between them. The CDR3 extends over 15 amino acids. The germline gives CDR1 LNHDA, CDR2 SQIVND (reference sequence).

The CDR3 DNA sequence: TGCGCCAGCTTACCTACTAGCGGGGGGACCTACGAGCAGTACTTC. It yields the protein CASLPTSGGTYEQYF. The J gene is TRBJ2-7, the V gene TRBV10-2; the match to TRBD2 covers 12 bases. Germline CDR1 WSHSY, CDR2 SAAADI. The ends lost 8 bases at V and 2 bases at J; junction bases unmatched: 7. There are 15 residues in the CDR3.

J is TRBJ2-2 and V is TRBV9, with D perhaps TRBD2 (5 bases). Germline-derived CDR1 and CDR2 are SGDLS and YYNGEE. The CDR3 contains 16 residues. Trimming removed 3 bases from V and 4 bases from J, with 16 bases in between. CDR3 region: CASSEAAELRTGELFF. CDR3 DNA sequence: TGTGCCAGCAGCGAAGCGGCAGAGCTTCGCACCGGGGAGCTGTTTTTT.

This chain's CDR3 is CASSLQGTSGGRGIAQFF. CDR3 bases: TGCGCCAGCAGCCTACAGGGGACTAGCGGGGGTCGGGGAATCGCGCAGTTCTTC. This rearrangement joins TRBV5-1 to TRBJ2-1, with TRBD2 identical over 14 bases. The germline CDR1 and CDR2 sequences are SGHRS and YFSETQ. The V segment lost 4 bases and the J segment 12 bases; nucleotides outside the gene matches: 18. The CDR3 is 18 residues long.

A single count supports this clone. V is TRBV7-2 and J is TRBJ1-3; maybe TRBD1 (5 bases). V dropped 8 bases and J dropped 0 bases, with 8 bases sitting between them. Germline V CDR1 and CDR2: SGHTA, FQGNSA. The CDR3 is made up of 13 amino acids. The CDR3 DNA sequence: TGTGCCAGCGGGGGGGACTCTGGAAACACCATATATTTT. This sequence encodes CASGGDSGNTIYF.

This chain connects TRBV29-1 to TRBJ1-1, with D hard to call. Trimming removed 5 bases from V and 0 bases from J, with 7 bases in between. Germline V gene data show CDR1 as SQVTM and CDR2 as ANQGSEA. CDR3 size: 12 residues. For the CDR3, the DNA is TGCAGCGTTAGAGTCATGAACACTGAAGCTTTCTTT. This translates into CSVRVMNTEAFF.

V is TRBV18 and J is TRBJ2-4; 8 bases agree with TRBD2. Germline CDR1 KGHSH, CDR2 LQKENI. The length of the CDR3 is 18 residues. The V gene end was trimmed by 3 bases and the J gene end by 6 bases; junction bases not matched to a gene: 16. The CDR3 protein is CASSPRPTSGTRGNIQYF. The CDR3 nucleotides are TGTGCCAGCTCACCTCGACCTACTAGCGGAACAAGGGGAAACATTCAGTACTTC.

This chain connects TRBV6-5 to TRBJ1-1; D not certain. The CDR3 extends over 14 amino acids. V was shortened by 6 bases and J by 0 bases, with 11 bases between the two germline ends. The germline gives CDR1 MNHEY, CDR2 SVGAGI. CDR3 sequence: CASRPTVMNTEAFF. The DNA for the CDR3 is TGTGCCAGCAGACCAACAGTGATGAACACTGAAGCTTTCTTT.

The chain uses TRBV19 and TRBJ1-5; D call uncertain. V was pared by 8 bases and J by 3 bases, with 11 bases between. The CDR3 runs 13 residues. Germline CDR1 reads LNHDA; CDR2 reads SQIVND (reference sequence). CDR3 sequence (DNA): TGTGCCAGTGGCGGCAGTAACAATCAGCCCCAGCATTTT. Its protein product is CASGGSNNQPQHF.

The chain uses TRBV4-3 and TRBJ2-3; D may be TRBD2 (5 bases). Trimming pared 0 bases from V and 8 bases from J, leaving 9 bases between. Germline assignment: CDR1 LGHNA and CDR2 YSLEER. The CDR3 contains 13 residues. The CDR3 protein is CASSQDLAGTQYF. The CDR3 nucleotides are TGCGCCAGCAGCCAAGATCTGGCGGGTACGCAGTATTTT.

V is TRBV4-2 and J is TRBJ2-1; TRBD2 agrees at 8 bases. This CDR3 has 16 residues. The germline V gene encodes CDR1 LGHNA and CDR2 YNFKEQ. Trimming took 0 bases from V and 4 from J; bases not matched to a gene: 5. The CDR3 sequence is CASSQDPLAVYNEQFF. The DNA of the CDR3 is TGTGCCAGCAGCCAAGATCCACTAGCGGTTTACAATGAGCAGTTCTTC.

The V call is TRBV6-7, the J call TRBJ2-7; 7 positions agree with TRBD1. TRBV6-7 counts as an open reading frame of uncertain function. J lost 3 bases, V lost 9 bases, and 14 bases had no gene match. This CDR3 is built from 15 residues. CDR3 nucleotide sequence: TGTGCCAGACTACGTCCTTCGGGACAGCTCTACGAGCAGTACTTC. It is translated as CARLRPSGQLYEQYF.

This clone has just one count. This chain connects TRBV6-2 or TRBV6-3 to TRBJ2-2, with D hard to call. The CDR3 covers 15 residues. V dropped 5 bases and J dropped 0 bases, with 10 bases sitting between them. CDR1 is MNHEY and CDR2 is SVGEGT in the germline V gene. The CDR3 region is CASSTWRSNTGELFF. The CDR3 DNA sequence: TGTGCCAGCAGTACATGGCGGTCGAACACCGGGGAGCTGTTTTTT.

The rearrangement links TRBV6-1 to TRBJ2-1, with 9 nucleotides matching TRBD2. Germline CDR1 MNHNS, CDR2 SASEGT. This CDR3 has 14 amino acids. Trimming took 9 bases from V and 5 from J; bases not matched to a gene: 8. CDR3 region: CARQAGGRDNEQFF. The DNA of the CDR3 is TGTGCCAGGCAAGCGGGAGGCCGTGACAATGAGCAGTTCTTC.

V gene TRBV5-5 combines with J gene TRBJ1-5; D is ambiguous. Per germline, CDR1 SGHKS and CDR2 YYEKEE (reference sequence). The CDR3 consists of 14 residues. Trimming took 0 bases from V and 6 from J, leaving 10 bases between them. The CDR3 coding sequence is TGTGCCAGCAGCTTGGGCGTTCGCGGTCAGCCCCAGCATTTT. This encodes CASSLGVRGQPQHF.

The rearrangement links TRBV5-1 to TRBJ1-4; 10 positions agree with TRBD1. The CDR3 length is 14 residues. Germline assignment: CDR1 SGHRS and CDR2 YFSETQ. The V and J ends lost 0 bases and 7 bases, in that order; junction bases with no gene match: 0. CDR3 in DNA: TGCGCCAGCAGCTTGGGGACAGGGGGTGAAAAACTGTTTTTT. Amino acid sequence: CASSLGTGGEKLFF. Using reference TRBV5-1 and TRBJ1-4 for the parts outside the CDR3, the full variable domain is KAGVTQTPRYLIKTRGQQVTLSCSPISGHRSVSWYQQTPGQGLQFLFEYFSETQRNKGNFPGRFSGRQFSNSRSEMNVSTLELGDSALYLCASSLGTGGEKLFFGSGTQLSVL.

V usage is TRBV13 and J usage is TRBJ2-7; D possibly corresponds to TRBD1 (5 bases). Germline V lookup: CDR1 PRHDT, CDR2 FYEKMQ (reference sequence). V gave up 3 bases and J gave up 1 base, with 7 bases separating them. The CDR3 sequence is 13 residues long. CDR3 residues: CASSLQGSYEQYF. The CDR3 DNA follows: TGTGCCAGCAGCTTGCAGGGATCCTACGAGCAGTACTTC.

The chain employs TRBV24-1 and TRBJ2-3, with TRBD1 matching 7 bases. Looked up from germline, CDR1 is KGHDR and CDR2 is SFDVKD. Trimming at V came to 2 bases and at J to 0 bases, leaving 7 bases not matched to a gene. This CDR3 comprises 17 residues. The CDR3 coding sequence is TGTGCCACCAGTGATTGGGCCCCGACAGGGAGCACAGATACGCAGTATTTT. It encodes CATSDWAPTGSTDTQYF.

V gene TRBV7-2 combines with J gene TRBJ2-5; maybe TRBD1 (6 bases). Per the germline V gene, CDR1 is SGHTA and CDR2 is FQGNSA. This CDR3 has 15 residues. Between the trimmed V and J ends, which lost 2 bases and 1 base, there was a span of 11 bases. The CDR3 is CASSLRVGGQETQYF. The DNA for the CDR3 is TGTGCCAGCAGCTTACGGGTAGGGGGCCAAGAGACCCAGTACTTC. The full variable domain, completed using reference TRBV7-2 and TRBJ2-5, is GAGVSQSPSNKVTEKGKDVELRCDPISGHTALYWYRQSLGQGLEFLIYFQGNSAPDKSGLPSDRFSAERTGGSVSTLTIQRTQQEDSAVYLCASSLRVGGQETQYFGPGTRLLVL.

This clone was seen a few times. This sequence joins TRBV7-2 and TRBJ1-1; no reliable D call. The CDR3 length is 15 residues. V lost 1 base and J 0 bases, leaving 9 bases between the germline ends. From germline, CDR1 is SGHTA and CDR2 FQGNSA. CDR3 DNA: TGTGCCAGCAGCTTAGGCGTGATGCTGAACACTGAAGCTTTCTTT. It is translated as CASSLGVMLNTEAFF.

This clone was seen a few times. The chain links TRBV7-2 to TRBJ2-1; a possible D gene is TRBD1 (5 bases). Germline lookup yields CDR1 SGHTA and CDR2 FQGNSA. The length of the CDR3 is 12 residues. Trimming removed 5 bases from V and 10 bases from J, with 12 bases in between. The CDR3 reads CASSPNKGEQFF. DNA of the CDR3: TGTGCCAGCAGCCCTAACAAGGGGGAGCAGTTCTTC.